The present T cell receptor beta chain was sequenced within a study of blood T cell repertoires in COVID-19. The CDR3 has 13 amino acids. Trimming removed 4 bases at V and 5 bases at J, with 9 bases between. The germline gives CDR1 MNHEY, CDR2 SMNVEV (reference sequence). Source study methods: Amplifying reference gene primers gave estimates of nucleated cell counts. Measured with immunoSEQ multiplex PCR; TCRdb has only the in-frame clones, and not every one. The V and J calls and clone size come from that table; D and trimming were worked out from the DNA. The sample consists of approximately 82,000 clones, roughly 90% of them appearing once.

The rearrangement joins TRBV27 to TRBJ1-5; D may be TRBD1 (6 bases). The sequence was collected from a man between 65 and 85 years old with active or convalescent COVID-19. The source material was peripheral blood. The CDR3 region is CASSYRVDQPQHF. The CDR3 DNA sequence: TGTGCCAGCAGTTACAGGGTGGATCAGCCCCAGCATTTT.